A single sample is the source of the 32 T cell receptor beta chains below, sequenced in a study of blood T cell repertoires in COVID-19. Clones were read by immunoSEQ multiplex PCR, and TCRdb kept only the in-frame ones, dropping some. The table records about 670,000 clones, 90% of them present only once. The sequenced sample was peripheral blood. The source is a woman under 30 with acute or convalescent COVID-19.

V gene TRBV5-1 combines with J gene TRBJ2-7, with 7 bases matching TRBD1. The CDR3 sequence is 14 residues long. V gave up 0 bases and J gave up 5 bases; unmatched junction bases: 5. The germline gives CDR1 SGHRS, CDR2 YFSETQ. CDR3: CASSLGLQGNEQYF. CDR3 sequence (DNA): TGCGCCAGCAGCTTGGGTTTACAGGGGAACGAGCAGTACTTC.

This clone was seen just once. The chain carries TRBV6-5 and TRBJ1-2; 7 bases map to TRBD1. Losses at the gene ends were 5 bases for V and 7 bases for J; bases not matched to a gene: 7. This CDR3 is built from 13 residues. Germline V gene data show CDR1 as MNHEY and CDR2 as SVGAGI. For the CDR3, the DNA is TGTGCCAGCAGTCCGACAGGGTACGGTGGCTACACCTTC. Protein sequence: CASSPTGYGGYTF.

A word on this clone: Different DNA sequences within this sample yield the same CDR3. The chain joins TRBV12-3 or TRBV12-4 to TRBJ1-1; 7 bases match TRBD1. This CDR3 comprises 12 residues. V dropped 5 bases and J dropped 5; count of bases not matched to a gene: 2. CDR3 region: CASSRQGTEAFF. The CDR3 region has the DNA TGTGCCAGCAGTCGACAGGGTACTGAAGCTTTCTTT.

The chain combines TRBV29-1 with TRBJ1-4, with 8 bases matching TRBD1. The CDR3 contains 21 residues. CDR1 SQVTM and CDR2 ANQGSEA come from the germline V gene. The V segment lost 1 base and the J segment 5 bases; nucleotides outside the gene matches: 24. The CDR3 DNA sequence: TGCAGCGTTGAAGGCGACACACAGGGGGAAAGGCTACGAGGTCCGAATGAAAAACTGTTTTTT. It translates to CSVEGDTQGERLRGPNEKLFF.

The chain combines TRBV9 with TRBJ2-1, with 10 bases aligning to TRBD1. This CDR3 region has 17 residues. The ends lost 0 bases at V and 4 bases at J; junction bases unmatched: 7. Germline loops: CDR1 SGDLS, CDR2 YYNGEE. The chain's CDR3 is CASSVGTRDRGYNEQFF. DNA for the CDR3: TGTGCCAGCAGCGTAGGTACGCGGGACAGGGGTTACAATGAGCAGTTCTTC.

CDR3 residues: CASSLGRRINYGYTF. The CDR3 DNA reads TGCGCCAGCAGCTTGGGACGGAGGATTAACTATGGCTACACCTTC. V gene TRBV5-1 combines with J gene TRBJ1-2; D gene unclear. CDR1 SGHRS and CDR2 YFSETQ come from the germline V gene. The V gene lost 0 bases and the J gene lost 1 base, with 10 bases spanning the gap. The CDR3 runs 15 residues. Combining the CDR3 with reference TRBV5-1 and TRBJ1-2 gives the whole variable domain KAGVTQTPRYLIKTRGQQVTLSCSPISGHRSVSWYQQTPGQGLQFLFEYFSETQRNKGNFPGRFSGRQFSNSRSEMNVSTLELGDSALYLCASSLGRRINYGYTFGSGTRLTVV.

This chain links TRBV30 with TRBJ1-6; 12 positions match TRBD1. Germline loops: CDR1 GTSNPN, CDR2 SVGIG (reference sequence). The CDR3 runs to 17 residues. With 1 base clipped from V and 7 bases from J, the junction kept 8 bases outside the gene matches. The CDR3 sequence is CAWSGDRGPTLNSPLHF. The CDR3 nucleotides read TGTGCCTGGAGTGGGGACAGGGGGCCGACACTCAATTCACCCCTCCACTTT.

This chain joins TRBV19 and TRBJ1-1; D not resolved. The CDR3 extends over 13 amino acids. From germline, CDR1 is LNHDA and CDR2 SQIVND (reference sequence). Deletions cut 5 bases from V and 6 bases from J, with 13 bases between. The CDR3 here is CASSAPGVPEAFF. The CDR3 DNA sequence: TGTGCCAGTAGTGCACCCGGGGTCCCTGAAGCTTTCTTT. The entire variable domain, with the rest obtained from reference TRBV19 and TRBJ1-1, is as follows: DGGITQSPKYLFRKEGQNVTLSCEQNLNHDAMYWYRQDPGQGLRLIYYSQIVNDFQKGDIAEGYSVSREKKESFPLTVTSAQKNPTAFYLCASSAPGVPEAFFGQGTRLTVV.

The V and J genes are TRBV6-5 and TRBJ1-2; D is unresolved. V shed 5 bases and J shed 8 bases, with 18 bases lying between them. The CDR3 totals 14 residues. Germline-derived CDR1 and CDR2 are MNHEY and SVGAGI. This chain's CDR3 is CASSQSPETRGYTF. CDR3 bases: TGTGCCAGCAGTCAAAGCCCAGAGACGAGGGGCTACACCTTC.

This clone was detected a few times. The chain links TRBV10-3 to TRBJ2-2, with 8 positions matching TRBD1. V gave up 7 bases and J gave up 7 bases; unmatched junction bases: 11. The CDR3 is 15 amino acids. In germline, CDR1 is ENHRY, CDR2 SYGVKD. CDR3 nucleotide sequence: TGTGCCATCACGGAAACGTCAGGGGGCGGCGGGGAGCTGTTTTTT. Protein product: CAITETSGGGGELFF.

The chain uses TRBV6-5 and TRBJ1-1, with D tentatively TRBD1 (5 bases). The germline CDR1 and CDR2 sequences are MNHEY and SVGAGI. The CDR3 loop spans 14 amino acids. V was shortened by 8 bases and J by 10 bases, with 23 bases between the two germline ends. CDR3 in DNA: TGTGCCAGCGCGCAGGGCCCGTCCATTACAAGAGCTTTCTTT. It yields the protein CASAQGPSITRAFF.

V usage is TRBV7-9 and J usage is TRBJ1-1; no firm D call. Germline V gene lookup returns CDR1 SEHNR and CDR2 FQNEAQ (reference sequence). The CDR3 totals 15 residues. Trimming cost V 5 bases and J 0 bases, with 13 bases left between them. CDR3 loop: CASSPNLGVNTEAFF. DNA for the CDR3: TGTGCCAGCAGCCCAAACCTTGGAGTGAACACTGAAGCTTTCTTT. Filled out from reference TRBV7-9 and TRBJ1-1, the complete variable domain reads DTGVSQNPRHKITKRGQNVTFRCDPISEHNRLYWYRQTLGQGPEFLTYFQNEAQLEKSRLLSDRFSAERPKGSFSTLEIQRTEQGDSAMYLCASSPNLGVNTEAFFGQGTRLTVV.

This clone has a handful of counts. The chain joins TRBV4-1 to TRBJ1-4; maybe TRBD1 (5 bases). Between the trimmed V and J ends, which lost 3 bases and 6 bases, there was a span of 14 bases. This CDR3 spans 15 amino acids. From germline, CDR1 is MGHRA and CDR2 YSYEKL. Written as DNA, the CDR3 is TGCGCCAGCAGCCATCGACAGAACAGCTATGAAAAACTGTTTTTT. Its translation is CASSHRQNSYEKLFF.

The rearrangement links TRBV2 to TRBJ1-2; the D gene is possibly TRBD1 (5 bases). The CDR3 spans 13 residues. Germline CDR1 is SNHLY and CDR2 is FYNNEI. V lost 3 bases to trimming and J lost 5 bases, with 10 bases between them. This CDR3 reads CASSDRGGYGYTF. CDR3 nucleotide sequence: TGTGCCAGCAGTGATAGGGGAGGGTATGGCTACACCTTC.

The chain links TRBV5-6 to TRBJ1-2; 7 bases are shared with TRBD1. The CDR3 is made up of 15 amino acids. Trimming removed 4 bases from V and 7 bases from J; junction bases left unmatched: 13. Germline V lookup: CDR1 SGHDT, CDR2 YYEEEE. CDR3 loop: CASSLETGFFSGYTF. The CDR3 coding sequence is TGTGCCAGCAGCCTAGAGACAGGGTTTTTTTCTGGCTACACCTTC.

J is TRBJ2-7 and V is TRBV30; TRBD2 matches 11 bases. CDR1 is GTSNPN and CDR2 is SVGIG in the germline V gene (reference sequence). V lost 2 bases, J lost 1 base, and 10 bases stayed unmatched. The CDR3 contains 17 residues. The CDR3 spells CAWSPPPGTSGSYEQYF. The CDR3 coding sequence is TGTGCCTGGAGTCCTCCCCCCGGGACTAGCGGATCCTACGAGCAGTACTTC.

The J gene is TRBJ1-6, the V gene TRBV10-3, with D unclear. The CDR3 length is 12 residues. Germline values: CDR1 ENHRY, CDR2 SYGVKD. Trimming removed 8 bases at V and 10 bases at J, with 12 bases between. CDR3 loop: CAISQSGSPLHF. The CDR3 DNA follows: TGTGCCATCTCCCAGAGCGGCTCACCCCTCCACTTT.

The CDR3 nucleotides read TGCAGCGTTGAAGGGGGAGTGGGAAGCACAGATACGCAGTATTTT. It translates to CSVEGGVGSTDTQYF. V gene TRBV29-1 combines with J gene TRBJ2-3, with a possible D match to TRBD2 (5 bases). V was pared by 1 base and J by 0 bases, with 11 bases between. The CDR3 contains 15 residues. CDR1 is SQVTM and CDR2 is ANQGSEA in the germline V gene.

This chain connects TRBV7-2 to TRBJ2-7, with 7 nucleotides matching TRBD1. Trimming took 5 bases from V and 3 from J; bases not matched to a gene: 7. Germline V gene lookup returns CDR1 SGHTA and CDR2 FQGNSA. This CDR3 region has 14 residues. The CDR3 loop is CASSPSTGFYEQYF. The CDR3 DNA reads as TGTGCCAGCAGCCCCTCGACAGGGTTCTACGAGCAGTACTTC.

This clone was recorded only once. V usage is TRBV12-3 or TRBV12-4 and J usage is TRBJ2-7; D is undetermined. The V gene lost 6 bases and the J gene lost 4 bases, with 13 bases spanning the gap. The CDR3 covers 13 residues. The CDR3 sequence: CASSLSFRYEQYF. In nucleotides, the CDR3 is TGTGCCAGCAGCTTGTCGTTTCGTTACGAGCAGTACTTC.

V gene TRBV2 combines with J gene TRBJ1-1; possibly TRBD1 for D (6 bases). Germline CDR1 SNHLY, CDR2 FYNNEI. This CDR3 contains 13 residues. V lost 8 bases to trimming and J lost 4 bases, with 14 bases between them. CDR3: CASGPGRGTEAFF. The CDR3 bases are TGTGCCAGCGGTCCGGGCAGGGGCACTGAAGCTTTCTTT.

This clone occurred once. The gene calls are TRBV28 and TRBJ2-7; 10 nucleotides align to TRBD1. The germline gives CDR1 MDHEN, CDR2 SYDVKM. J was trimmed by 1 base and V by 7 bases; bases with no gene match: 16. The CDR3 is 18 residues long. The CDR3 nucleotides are TGTGCCAGCACGGGTGCACATTTGGGACAGGGGCTTTCCTACGAGCAGTACTTC. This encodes CASTGAHLGQGLSYEQYF.

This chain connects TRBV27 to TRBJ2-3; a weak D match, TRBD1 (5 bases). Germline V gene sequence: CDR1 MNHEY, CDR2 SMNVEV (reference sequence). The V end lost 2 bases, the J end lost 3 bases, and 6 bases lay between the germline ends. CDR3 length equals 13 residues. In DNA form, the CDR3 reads TGTGCCAGCAGTTTAAAGGGGACAGATACGCAGTATTTT. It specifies CASSLKGTDTQYF.

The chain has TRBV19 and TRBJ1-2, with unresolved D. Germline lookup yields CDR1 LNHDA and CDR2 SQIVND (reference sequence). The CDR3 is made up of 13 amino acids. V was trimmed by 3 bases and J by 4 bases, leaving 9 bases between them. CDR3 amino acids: CASSIGESYGYTF. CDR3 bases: TGTGCCAGTAGTATCGGGGAAAGCTATGGCTACACCTTC.

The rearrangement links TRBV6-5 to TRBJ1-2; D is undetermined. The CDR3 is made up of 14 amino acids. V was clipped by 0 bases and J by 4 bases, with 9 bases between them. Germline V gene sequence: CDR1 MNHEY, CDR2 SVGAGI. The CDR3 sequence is CASSYSHNAYGYTF. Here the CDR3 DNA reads TGTGCCAGCAGTTACTCCCACAACGCCTATGGCTACACCTTC.

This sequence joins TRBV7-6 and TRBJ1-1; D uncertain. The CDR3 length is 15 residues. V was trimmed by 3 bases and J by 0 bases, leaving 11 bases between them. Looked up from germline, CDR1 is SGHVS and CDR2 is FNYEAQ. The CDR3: CASSLSRGLNTEAFF. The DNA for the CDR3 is TGTGCCAGCAGCTTGTCTCGAGGCCTGAACACTGAAGCTTTCTTT.

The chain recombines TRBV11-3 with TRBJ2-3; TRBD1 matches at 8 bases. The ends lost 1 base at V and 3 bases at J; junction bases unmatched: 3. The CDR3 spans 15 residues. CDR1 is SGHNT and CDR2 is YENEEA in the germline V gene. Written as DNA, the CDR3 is TGTGCCAGCAGCTTAGGGACAGGGTGGACAGATACGCAGTATTTT. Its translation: CASSLGTGWTDTQYF. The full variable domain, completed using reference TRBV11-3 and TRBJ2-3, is EAGVVQSPRYKIIEKKQPVAFWCNPISGHNTLYWYLQNLGQGPELLIRYENEEAVDDSQLPKDRFSAERLKGVDSTLKIQPAELGDSAVYLCASSLGTGWTDTQYFGPGTRLTVL.

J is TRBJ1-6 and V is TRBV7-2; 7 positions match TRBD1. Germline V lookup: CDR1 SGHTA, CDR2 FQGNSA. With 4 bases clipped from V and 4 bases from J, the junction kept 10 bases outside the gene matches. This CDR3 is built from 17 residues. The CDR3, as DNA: TGTGCCAGCAGCTGGGTACTTACAGGGGAATATAATTCACCCCTCCACTTT. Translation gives CASSWVLTGEYNSPLHF.

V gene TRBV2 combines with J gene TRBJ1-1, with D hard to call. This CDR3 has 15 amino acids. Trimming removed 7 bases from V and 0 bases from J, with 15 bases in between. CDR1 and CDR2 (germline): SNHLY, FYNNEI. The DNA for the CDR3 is TGTGCCAGCACCCCGCTAACAGTCATGAACACTGAAGCTTTCTTT. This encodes CASTPLTVMNTEAFF.

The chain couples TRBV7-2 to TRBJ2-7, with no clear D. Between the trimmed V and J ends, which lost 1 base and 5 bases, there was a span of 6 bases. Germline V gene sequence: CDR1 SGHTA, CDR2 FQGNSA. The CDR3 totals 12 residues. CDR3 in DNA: TGTGCCAGCAGCTTAGACTACCACGAGCAGTACTTC. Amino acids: CASSLDYHEQYF.

CDR3 amino acids: CASSEYFEGLLAYGYTF. For the CDR3, the DNA is TGTGCCAGCAGTGAATATTTCGAGGGACTTCTCGCCTATGGCTACACCTTC. The J gene is TRBJ1-2, the V gene TRBV6-1, with D perhaps TRBD1 (5 bases). V lost 2 bases and J lost 4, with 20 bases in between. From germline, CDR1 is MNHNS and CDR2 SASEGT. The CDR3 totals 17 residues.

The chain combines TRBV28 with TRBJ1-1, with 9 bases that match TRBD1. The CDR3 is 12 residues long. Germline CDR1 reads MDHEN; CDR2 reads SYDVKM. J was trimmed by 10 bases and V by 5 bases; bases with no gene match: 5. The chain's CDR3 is CASSPQTGGAFF. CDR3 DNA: TGTGCCAGCAGTCCCCAGACAGGGGGAGCTTTCTTT.